These T cell receptor beta chains were read from a single sample in a study of preoperative IRX-2 immunotherapy in early breast cancer. This table comes from immunoSEQ multiplex PCR, and its TCRdb copy is limited to in-frame clones, with some not included. There are tens of thousands of clones in the sample; 65% to 90% occur only once, and around 1.4% lies in the top ten. The sample was lymph node tissue, taken after IRX-2 immunotherapy. These receptor sequences come from a human donor with breast cancer. Both conserved end residues are part of each CDR3. D genes are given only for firm matches. Some rows have no size entry. The others give once, few or many, or a class for an expanded clone.

j_call: TRBJ1-5; clone_size: -; v_call: TRBV28; d_call: -; cdr3_nt: TGTGCCAGCAGTTTCGTCCCTCTAGATGAGCCCCAGCATTTT; cdr3_aa: CASSFVPLDEPQHF
j_call: TRBJ1-4; clone_size: -; v_call: TRBV19; d_call: -; cdr3_nt: TGTGCCAGTACTACACCGGACCCAACTAATGAAAAACTGTTTTTT; cdr3_aa: CASTTPDPTNEKLFF
j_call: TRBJ1-4; clone_size: -; v_call: TRBV11-3; d_call: TRBD1; cdr3_nt: TGTGCCAGCAGCGTACAGGGGGCCGAGGAAAAACTGTTTTTT; cdr3_aa: CASSVQGAEEKLFF
j_call: TRBJ2-7; clone_size: -; v_call: TRBV30; d_call: -; cdr3_nt: TGTGCCCGAGGGGTTACAGCCTACGAGCAGTACTTC; cdr3_aa: CARGVTAYEQYF
j_call: TRBJ1-1; clone_size: -; v_call: TRBV19; d_call: -; cdr3_nt: TGTGCCAGTAGTTCCATGAGGGGGTTACCCTTGAACACTGAAGCTTTCTTT; cdr3_aa: CASSSMRGLPLNTEAFF
j_call: TRBJ2-3; clone_size: few; v_call: TRBV11-3; d_call: TRBD2; cdr3_nt: TGTGCCAGCAGCTTGCTAGCGGGGGGAAGCACAGATACGCAGTATTTT; cdr3_aa: CASSLLAGGSTDTQYF
j_call: TRBJ1-5; clone_size: -; v_call: TRBV7-1; d_call: -; cdr3_nt: TGTGCCAGCAGCTTAGTGGTCGATCAGCCCCAGCATTTT; cdr3_aa: CASSLVVDQPQHF
j_call: TRBJ2-7; clone_size: -; v_call: TRBV6-8; d_call: -; cdr3_nt: TGTGCCAGCAGTTACGGCGGCGCCTTCTACGAGCAGTACTTC; cdr3_aa: CASSYGGAFYEQYF
j_call: TRBJ2-7; clone_size: -; v_call: TRBV11-3; d_call: TRBD2; cdr3_nt: TGTGCCAGCAGCTTGACAGCGGGAGGTACCTACGAGCAGTACTTC; cdr3_aa: CASSLTAGGTYEQYF
j_call: TRBJ1-4; clone_size: few; v_call: TRBV28; d_call: -; cdr3_nt: TGTGCCAGCAGTCTACGGCTCCGGACAGTGAAGAATGAAAAACTGTTTTTT; cdr3_aa: CASSLRLRTVKNEKLFF
j_call: TRBJ1-2; clone_size: -; v_call: TRBV11-3; d_call: -; cdr3_nt: TGTGCCAGCAGCTTGCTTGGCCGGGGCAACTATGGCTACACCTTC; cdr3_aa: CASSLLGRGNYGYTF
j_call: TRBJ1-2; clone_size: -; v_call: TRBV14; d_call: -; cdr3_nt: TGTGCCAGCAGCCGCGACACTGGGGTTAGCGGCTACACCTTC; cdr3_aa: CASSRDTGVSGYTF
j_call: TRBJ1-1; clone_size: -; v_call: TRBV19; d_call: -; cdr3_nt: TGTGCCAGTCGTAGTCTGAACACTGAAGCTTTCTTT; cdr3_aa: CASRSLNTEAFF
j_call: TRBJ2-4; clone_size: -; v_call: TRBV19; d_call: TRBD2; cdr3_nt: TGTGCCAGTAAAAGCGGGGGGGATTGGAACATTCAGTACTTC; cdr3_aa: CASKSGGDWNIQYF
j_call: TRBJ2-2; clone_size: -; v_call: TRBV6-8; d_call: -; cdr3_nt: TGTGCCAGCAGTTCCAGTGGCAGGGCGGGCACCGGGGAGCTGTTTTTT; cdr3_aa: CASSSSGRAGTGELFF
j_call: TRBJ2-5; clone_size: -; v_call: TRBV6-8; d_call: -; cdr3_nt: TGTGCCATCAGCCCTACAGGGATACAAGAGACCCAGTACTTC; cdr3_aa: CAISPTGIQETQYF
j_call: TRBJ2-5; clone_size: once; v_call: TRBV11-3; d_call: TRBD2; cdr3_nt: TGTGCCAGCAGCTTGAGCGGGGGGGCCAGAGAGACCCAGTACTTC; cdr3_aa: CASSLSGGARETQYF
j_call: TRBJ1-2; clone_size: -; v_call: TRBV6-8; d_call: -; cdr3_nt: TGTGCCAGCAGTCGCACCCAGGCCTATGGCTACACCTTC; cdr3_aa: CASSRTQAYGYTF
j_call: TRBJ1-2; clone_size: -; v_call: TRBV6-8; d_call: TRBD1; cdr3_nt: TGTGCCAGCAGTTCGGGGACAGCTTACTATGGCTACACCTTC; cdr3_aa: CASSSGTAYYGYTF
j_call: TRBJ2-1; clone_size: -; v_call: TRBV10-1; d_call: -; cdr3_nt: TGCGCCAGCAAGTGTATGGGGGGACTCCCTCCACATGAGCAGTTCTTC; cdr3_aa: CASKCMGGLPPHEQFF
j_call: TRBJ2-3; clone_size: -; v_call: TRBV5-1; d_call: -; cdr3_nt: TGCGCCAGCAGCACCCGAGGCTCTAGCACAGATACGCAGTATTTT; cdr3_aa: CASSTRGSSTDTQYF
j_call: TRBJ2-2; clone_size: -; v_call: TRBV28; d_call: TRBD2; cdr3_nt: TGTGCCAGCAGTGAAGCCGGGACTAGCGGGAGAGACACCGGGGAGCTGTTTTTT; cdr3_aa: CASSEAGTSGRDTGELFF
j_call: TRBJ2-7; clone_size: -; v_call: TRBV19; d_call: TRBD1; cdr3_nt: TGTGCCAGTAGCCCCGGGACAGGGGCAACCTACGAGCAGTACTTC; cdr3_aa: CASSPGTGATYEQYF
j_call: TRBJ1-4; clone_size: -; v_call: TRBV9; d_call: TRBD1; cdr3_nt: TGTGCCAGCAGTGATCTGACAGGGGTAGGCGAAAAACTGTTTTTT; cdr3_aa: CASSDLTGVGEKLFF
j_call: TRBJ2-6; clone_size: -; v_call: TRBV28; d_call: -; cdr3_nt: TGTGCCAGCACCCCCCGGGGGTACTCTGGGGCCAACGTCCTGACTTTC; cdr3_aa: CASTPRGYSGANVLTF
j_call: TRBJ2-7; clone_size: -; v_call: TRBV11-3; d_call: -; cdr3_nt: TGTGCCAGCAGCTCTTCGACCCCCGGCTACGAGCAGTACTTC; cdr3_aa: CASSSSTPGYEQYF
j_call: TRBJ2-3; clone_size: -; v_call: TRBV5-1; d_call: TRBD2; cdr3_nt: TGCGCCAGCAGCCCCCGGACTAGCGGGCTCACAGATACGCAGTATTTT; cdr3_aa: CASSPRTSGLTDTQYF
j_call: TRBJ2-1; clone_size: few; v_call: TRBV11-3; d_call: TRBD2; cdr3_nt: TGTGCCAGCAGCTTAGTTGTCGGGGGGGCGGTAGCATATGAGCAGTTCTTC; cdr3_aa: CASSLVVGGAVAYEQFF
j_call: TRBJ2-6; clone_size: -; v_call: TRBV6-8; d_call: -; cdr3_nt: TGTGCCAGCAGGCAGAATTCAGGGTCCGGGGCCAACGTCCTGACTTTC; cdr3_aa: CASRQNSGSGANVLTF
j_call: TRBJ1-6; clone_size: -; v_call: TRBV19; d_call: TRBD1; cdr3_nt: TGTGCCAGTAGTCCCCTCTCTGACAGGGGAATTATCAATTCACCCCTCCACTTT; cdr3_aa: CASSPLSDRGIINSPLHF
j_call: TRBJ1-1; clone_size: -; v_call: TRBV25-1; d_call: -; cdr3_nt: TGTGCCAGCAGTTTAGGGGCCTTGAGCACTGAAGCTTTCTTT; cdr3_aa: CASSLGALSTEAFF
j_call: TRBJ1-5; clone_size: -; v_call: TRBV6-8; d_call: TRBD1; cdr3_nt: TGTGCCAGCAGTTACTTGGGACAGGGATATCAGCCCCAGCATTTT; cdr3_aa: CASSYLGQGYQPQHF
j_call: TRBJ1-5; clone_size: -; v_call: TRBV19; d_call: -; cdr3_nt: TGTGCCAGTAGTCAGAATCGCAATCAGCCCCAGCATTTT; cdr3_aa: CASSQNRNQPQHF
j_call: TRBJ1-1; clone_size: -; v_call: TRBV29-1; d_call: -; cdr3_nt: TGCAGCGTTGAAGATCTAGGGAGGGCCACTGAAGCTTTCTTT; cdr3_aa: CSVEDLGRATEAFF
j_call: TRBJ1-4; clone_size: -; v_call: TRBV30; d_call: TRBD1; cdr3_nt: TGTGCCTGGAGAAGGGACAGGGATGAAAAACTGTTTTTT; cdr3_aa: CAWRRDRDEKLFF
j_call: TRBJ1-2; clone_size: -; v_call: TRBV28; d_call: -; cdr3_nt: TGTGCCAGCAGTTTAATAGGGAGCTATGGCTACACCTTC; cdr3_aa: CASSLIGSYGYTF
j_call: TRBJ2-5; clone_size: -; v_call: TRBV6-8; d_call: -; cdr3_nt: TGTGCCATCAGTGTGATGCAAGAGACCCAGTACTTC; cdr3_aa: CAISVMQETQYF
j_call: TRBJ1-1; clone_size: once; v_call: TRBV19; d_call: -; cdr3_nt: TGTGCCAGTAGTAATCATCCTCCGCAGACATTGGAAGCTTTCTTT; cdr3_aa: CASSNHPPQTLEAFF
j_call: TRBJ2-3; clone_size: -; v_call: TRBV7-6; d_call: TRBD1; cdr3_nt: TGTGCCAGCAGCCCACAGGGGGGACAGGCAGATACGCAGTATTTT; cdr3_aa: CASSPQGGQADTQYF
j_call: TRBJ2-2; clone_size: -; v_call: TRBV14; d_call: -; cdr3_nt: TGTGCCAGCAGCCAAGTTGATGGGTCGAACACCGGGGAGCTGTTTTTT; cdr3_aa: CASSQVDGSNTGELFF
j_call: TRBJ2-7; clone_size: -; v_call: TRBV7-5; d_call: -; cdr3_nt: TGTGCCAGCAGCTCAAGGACAGGGTCGTACGAGCAGTACTTC; cdr3_aa: CASSSRTGSYEQYF
j_call: TRBJ1-6; clone_size: few; v_call: TRBV10-2; d_call: -; cdr3_nt: TGCGCCAGCAGTGACCGCCAGGGCCCTAATTCACCCCTCCACTTT; cdr3_aa: CASSDRQGPNSPLHF
j_call: TRBJ1-2; clone_size: -; v_call: TRBV15; d_call: -; cdr3_nt: TGTGCCACCAGCAGAGATATGGGGAACTATGGCTACACCTTC; cdr3_aa: CATSRDMGNYGYTF
j_call: TRBJ1-5; clone_size: -; v_call: TRBV19; d_call: -; cdr3_nt: TGTGCCAGTAGTCTGCCCCGGACAGCTAATCAGCCCCAGCATTTT; cdr3_aa: CASSLPRTANQPQHF
j_call: TRBJ1-4; clone_size: -; v_call: TRBV6-8; d_call: -; cdr3_nt: TGTGCCAGCAGTAGGGACGAAAATGAAAAACTGTTTTTT; cdr3_aa: CASSRDENEKLFF
j_call: TRBJ1-2; clone_size: -; v_call: TRBV6-8; d_call: -; cdr3_nt: TGTGCCAGCACTGAGGAGGGATATGGCTACACCTTC; cdr3_aa: CASTEEGYGYTF
j_call: TRBJ2-3; clone_size: -; v_call: TRBV6-8; d_call: TRBD1; cdr3_nt: TGTGCCAGCAGGGCTGACAGGGGGGCCGAAACAGATACGCAGTATTTT; cdr3_aa: CASRADRGAETDTQYF
j_call: TRBJ2-2; clone_size: once; v_call: TRBV28; d_call: TRBD1; cdr3_nt: TGTGCCAGCGGACAGGGGGAAGGCGGGGAGCTGTTTTTT; cdr3_aa: CASGQGEGGELFF
j_call: TRBJ2-1; clone_size: -; v_call: TRBV11-3; d_call: -; cdr3_nt: TGTGCCAGCAGCCGCAGGGGGGCAGTGAATGAGCAGTTCTTC; cdr3_aa: CASSRRGAVNEQFF
j_call: TRBJ2-7; clone_size: -; v_call: TRBV11-3; d_call: TRBD1; cdr3_nt: TGTGCCAGCAGACTAGGACAGGGGGCAGGGGAGCAGTACTTC; cdr3_aa: CASRLGQGAGEQYF
j_call: TRBJ2-1; clone_size: -; v_call: TRBV28; d_call: TRBD1; cdr3_nt: TGTGCCAGTGCAGGGGGCGTTTACAATGAGCAGTTCTTC; cdr3_aa: CASAGGVYNEQFF
j_call: TRBJ2-1; clone_size: -; v_call: TRBV30; d_call: TRBD2; cdr3_nt: TGTGCCTGGAGTCGTAGCGGGTTTTCCTACAATGAGCAGTTCTTC; cdr3_aa: CAWSRSGFSYNEQFF
j_call: TRBJ1-3; clone_size: -; v_call: TRBV15; d_call: TRBD1; cdr3_nt: TGTGCCACCAGACTACAGGGGTCTTCTGGAAACACCATATATTTT; cdr3_aa: CATRLQGSSGNTIYF
j_call: TRBJ2-7; clone_size: -; v_call: TRBV29-1; d_call: TRBD1; cdr3_nt: TGCAGCGTAGGAAGGACGGACAGGGATATGGGGCCTACCTACGAGCAGTACTTC; cdr3_aa: CSVGRTDRDMGPTYEQYF
j_call: TRBJ1-2; clone_size: once; v_call: TRBV14; d_call: -; cdr3_nt: TGTGCCAGCAGCCAAGCTTCACAGGGTATTGGCTACACCTTC; cdr3_aa: CASSQASQGIGYTF
j_call: TRBJ1-1; clone_size: -; v_call: TRBV7-8; d_call: -; cdr3_nt: TGTGCCAGCAGCCGGGACGCTCGAGAAGGAGCTTTCTTT; cdr3_aa: CASSRDAREGAFF
j_call: TRBJ2-3; clone_size: -; v_call: TRBV7-4; d_call: -; cdr3_nt: TGTGCCAGCAGCGCATCCGGGACAACATTTAAGTGGGCAGATACGCAGTATTTT; cdr3_aa: CASSASGTTFKWADTQYF
j_call: TRBJ1-5; clone_size: -; v_call: TRBV18; d_call: -; cdr3_nt: TGTGCCAGCTCACCGGACAGTGATCAGCCCCAGCATTTT; cdr3_aa: CASSPDSDQPQHF
j_call: TRBJ2-1; clone_size: -; v_call: TRBV23-1; d_call: -; cdr3_nt: TGCGCCAGCAGCCCAGGGATCAACAATGAGCAGTTCTTC; cdr3_aa: CASSPGINNEQFF